The 25 T cell receptor beta chains in this list originate from one sample, sequenced in a study of identical twins. TCRdb reprocessed the 5' RACE reads via MiXCR and lists one record per CDR3 protein. The sample consists of about 240,000 distinct CDR3 sequences, approximately 10% of them appearing once. Sequenced: memory T cells sorted from blood. The source is a man aged 45-65 years in good health.

The rearrangement uses TRBV7-8 and TRBJ1-5, with D maybe TRBD1 (6 bases). Germline CDR1 is SGHVS and CDR2 is FQNEAQ. The V end was cut by 5 bases, the J end by 5 bases, with 13 bases between. The CDR3 runs 14 residues. The CDR3 is CASSPSTGDQPQHF. The CDR3, as DNA: TGTGCCAGCAGCCCCTCGACAGGAGATCAGCCCCAGCATTTT.

This clonotype was recorded a few times. The chain carries TRBV27 and TRBJ2-7; 11 bases match TRBD1. There are 13 residues in the CDR3. V lost 6 bases and J lost 6; bases outside the gene matches: 4. The germline V gene has CDR1 MNHEY and CDR2 SMNVEV (reference sequence). The CDR3 DNA follows: TGTGCCAGCAGACGGACAGGGGGCGGCGAGCAGTACTTC. Protein: CASRRTGGGEQYF.

The table lists this clonotype with a few counts. This sequence joins TRBV5-1 and TRBJ1-2; maybe TRBD1 (5 bases). The germline gives CDR1 SGHRS, CDR2 YFSETQ. V gave up 4 bases and J gave up 7 bases, with 17 bases separating them. The CDR3 extends over 14 amino acids. CDR3 sequence: CASSQDLRGGGYTF. The CDR3 bases are TGCGCCAGCAGCCAGGATTTGCGGGGGGGTGGCTACACCTTC.

This clonotype was recorded at least ten times. V is TRBV7-2 and J is TRBJ2-1; 12 bases line up with TRBD2. CDR3 length: 14 amino acids. V lost 3 bases to trimming and J lost 8 bases; unmatched junction nucleotides: 2. Germline CDR1 is SGHTA and CDR2 is FQGNSA. In nucleotides, the CDR3 is TGTGCCAGCAGCTTGGGGACTAGCGGGCATGAGCAGTTCTTC. It encodes CASSLGTSGHEQFF.

Ten or more counts support this clonotype. V is TRBV5-1 and J is TRBJ2-3, with 8 bases matching TRBD2. The V and J ends lost 2 bases and 0 bases, in that order; junction bases with no gene match: 8. The CDR3 totals 17 residues. The germline V gene has CDR1 SGHRS and CDR2 YFSETQ. The DNA for the CDR3 is TGCGCCAGCAGCTTAGGACCGGCTAGCGGGAGCACAGATACGCAGTATTTT. Translated, it gives CASSLGPASGSTDTQYF. The full variable domain, with the rest looked up from reference TRBV5-1 and TRBJ2-3, is KAGVTQTPRYLIKTRGQQVTLSCSPISGHRSVSWYQQTPGQGLQFLFEYFSETQRNKGNFPGRFSGRQFSNSRSEMNVSTLELGDSALYLCASSLGPASGSTDTQYFGPGTRLTVL.

The V call is TRBV6-1, the J call TRBJ2-1; 12 bases fit TRBD2. The CDR3 spans 15 residues. Trimming took 7 bases from V and 2 from J; bases not matched to a gene: 3. Germline CDR1 is MNHNS and CDR2 is SASEGT. CDR3: CASTLAGGPYNEQFF. In DNA form, the CDR3 reads TGTGCCAGCACCCTAGCGGGAGGGCCCTACAATGAGCAGTTCTTC.

The chain is built from TRBV3-1 and TRBJ2-2; 7 bases fit TRBD1. This CDR3 contains 16 residues. The germline gives CDR1 LGHDT, CDR2 YNNKEL (reference sequence). J gave up 4 bases and V 4 bases, and 9 bases lay outside the gene matches. The CDR3 reads CASSRTNRGSTGELFF. Written as DNA, the CDR3 is TGTGCCAGCAGCCGTACTAACAGGGGAAGCACCGGGGAGCTGTTTTTT.

This clonotype appeared many times. The rearrangement joins TRBV20-1 to TRBJ2-1; TRBD2 matches 7 bases. Per germline, CDR1 DFQATT and CDR2 SNEGSKA (reference sequence). The CDR3 is made up of 15 amino acids. Trimming at V came to 5 bases and at J to 4 bases, leaving 11 bases not matched to a gene. This chain's CDR3 is CSAGLSGKAYNEQFF. In DNA, the CDR3 is TGCAGTGCTGGTCTAAGCGGGAAAGCATACAATGAGCAGTTCTTC.

In its sample, this clonotype was seen many times. V is TRBV20-1 and J is TRBJ2-7, with a possible D match to TRBD2 (5 bases). Per the germline V gene, CDR1 is DFQATT and CDR2 is SNEGSKA (reference sequence). V lost 2 bases, J lost 3 bases, and 14 bases lay in between. This CDR3 is 14 amino acids long. CDR3: CSARPSGTYYEQYF. Here the CDR3 DNA reads TGCAGTGCTAGACCGTCGGGAACTTACTACGAGCAGTACTTC.

The V call is TRBV15, the J call TRBJ2-1; 7 positions match TRBD1. V gave up 0 bases and J gave up 6 bases; unmatched junction bases: 5. Germline V lookup: CDR1 LNHNV, CDR2 YYDKDF (reference sequence). CDR3 length: 15 amino acids. The CDR3 reads CATSREDRSVNEQFF. CDR3 DNA: TGTGCCACCAGCAGAGAGGACAGGTCGGTCAATGAGCAGTTCTTC.

The gene calls are TRBV20-1 and TRBJ1-1; the D gene is possibly TRBD1 (6 bases). Trimming left V 3 bases short and J 6 bases short, with 11 bases between. The CDR3 has 12 residues. From germline, CDR1 is DFQATT and CDR2 SNEGSKA (reference sequence). CDR3 protein: CSASTGRPEAFF. The DNA of the CDR3 is TGCAGTGCTAGTACAGGGAGACCTGAAGCTTTCTTT.

This clonotype was recorded at least ten times. V gene TRBV10-3 combines with J gene TRBJ1-1; no definite D call. The CDR3 sequence is 12 residues long. V lost 2 bases, J lost 3 bases, and 4 bases lay in between. Germline values: CDR1 ENHRY, CDR2 SYGVKD. CDR3 sequence (DNA): TGTGCCATCAGTGAGGGGGACACTGAAGCTTTCTTT. Its protein is CAISEGDTEAFF.

Many counts were recorded for this clonotype. The J gene is TRBJ1-6, the V gene TRBV18; D is unresolved. Looked up from germline, CDR1 is KGHSH and CDR2 is LQKENI. The length of the CDR3 is 14 residues. The V end was cut by 3 bases, the J end by 7 bases, with 10 bases between. CDR3: CASSPDPRNSPLHF. CDR3 in DNA: TGTGCCAGCTCACCGGACCCGCGGAATTCACCCCTCCACTTT.

J is TRBJ1-1 and V is TRBV3-1; D is ambiguous. Germline-derived CDR1 and CDR2 are LGHDT and YNNKEL (reference sequence). V was shortened by 2 bases and J by 4 bases, with 5 bases between the two germline ends. The CDR3 totals 12 residues. CDR3 DNA sequence: TGTGCCAGCAGCCAAAATCCCACTGAAGCTTTCTTT. Protein: CASSQNPTEAFF.

This clonotype was seen ten or more times. The rearrangement links TRBV27 to TRBJ2-2, with 7 bases aligning to TRBD2. CDR1 and CDR2 (germline): MNHEY, SMNVEV (reference sequence). CDR3 length equals 14 residues. Trimming cost V 10 bases and J 4 bases; bases outside gene matches: 9. In DNA form, the CDR3 reads TGTGCCACTCGAAGCGGGGACCGCACCGGGGAGCTGTTTTTT. It yields the protein CATRSGDRTGELFF.

This rearrangement joins TRBV9 to TRBJ2-2; 8 positions match TRBD1. V shed 3 bases, J shed 4 bases, and the junction held 8 bases outside the gene matches. Germline V CDR1 and CDR2: SGDLS, YYNGEE. The CDR3 has 16 residues. The CDR3 region has the DNA TGTGCCAGCAGCGCCTCCAGGGGGCCGGGCACCGGGGAGCTGTTTTTT. This sequence encodes CASSASRGPGTGELFF.

This clonotype was seen a few times. V is TRBV3-1 and J is TRBJ2-2, with 9 bases fitting TRBD1. Germline CDR1 and CDR2: LGHDT and YNNKEL (reference sequence). With 4 bases clipped from V and 5 bases from J, the junction kept 5 bases outside the gene matches. This CDR3 is built from 15 residues. CDR3 nucleotide sequence: TGTGCCAGCAGCCTACAGGGGGCCCCAACCGGGGAGCTGTTTTTT. Protein sequence: CASSLQGAPTGELFF.

At least ten counts were recorded for this clonotype. The CDR3 spells CATSRVRGRDIQYF. DNA for the CDR3: TGTGCCACCAGCAGAGTCAGGGGGCGTGACATTCAGTACTTC. The chain joins TRBV15 to TRBJ2-4, with 8 bases fitting TRBD1. J gave up 8 bases and V 1 base, and 4 bases lay outside the gene matches. The CDR3 spans 14 residues. Germline V CDR1 and CDR2: LNHNV, YYDKDF (reference sequence).

This clonotype was seen only a few times. This chain links TRBV5-1 with TRBJ2-2; TRBD1 matches at 8 bases. With 3 bases clipped from V and 6 bases from J, the junction kept 10 bases outside the gene matches. The germline CDR1 and CDR2 sequences are SGHRS and YFSETQ. CDR3 length: 16 amino acids. The CDR3 here is CASSSAGGEAAGELFF. The CDR3 nucleotides are TGCGCCAGCAGCTCCGCAGGGGGCGAAGCGGCCGGGGAGCTGTTTTTT.

This clonotype was recorded at least ten times. The chain uses TRBV5-1 and TRBJ2-1, with 7 bases fitting TRBD2. This CDR3 spans 14 amino acids. Germline CDR1 reads SGHRS; CDR2 reads YFSETQ. Trimming cost V 0 bases and J 10 bases; bases outside gene matches: 7. The CDR3 DNA sequence: TGCGCCAGCAGCTTGGGGCGGGAGTGGGTGGAGCAGTTCTTC. It translates to CASSLGREWVEQFF.

This clonotype ranks as medium-sized. The chain carries TRBV20-1 and TRBJ2-3; 8 bases fit TRBD2. This CDR3 spans 15 amino acids. Germline V gene data show CDR1 as DFQATT and CDR2 as SNEGSKA (reference sequence). J was trimmed by 2 bases and V by 3 bases; bases with no gene match: 7. In DNA, the CDR3 is TGCAGTGCTAGTATTAGCGGGGAATTCACAGATACGCAGTATTTT. Its protein product is CSASISGEFTDTQYF.

The V call is TRBV12-3 or TRBV12-4, the J call TRBJ2-7; the match to TRBD1 covers 7 bases. The CDR3 loop spans 14 amino acids. The V gene end was trimmed by 5 bases and the J gene end by 0 bases; junction bases not matched to a gene: 4. This chain's CDR3 is CASSPDRDSYEQYF. Written as DNA, the CDR3 is TGTGCCAGCAGTCCCGACAGGGACTCCTACGAGCAGTACTTC.

The J gene is TRBJ2-1, the V gene TRBV4-1; possibly TRBD1 for D (6 bases). The CDR3 has 15 amino acids. Between the trimmed V and J ends, which lost 4 bases and 5 bases, there was a span of 15 bases. Germline loops: CDR1 MGHRA, CDR2 YSYEKL. The CDR3 spells CASSLRDTLNNEQFF. The CDR3 DNA follows: TGCGCCAGCAGCCTCCGGGACACTCTCAACAATGAGCAGTTCTTC.

The V gene is TRBV7-9, the J gene TRBJ2-7; D might be TRBD2 (5 bases). V lost 5 bases, J lost 2 bases, and 16 bases lay in between. The germline V gene encodes CDR1 SEHNR and CDR2 FQNEAQ (reference sequence). The CDR3 extends over 15 amino acids. The CDR3 region is CASSDKGVLAYEQYF. CDR3 DNA sequence: TGTGCCAGCAGCGATAAGGGAGTCCTGGCCTACGAGCAGTACTTC.

This clonotype was seen at least ten times. CDR3 residues: CASSLRGPIDFYGYTF. CDR3 nucleotides: TGTGCCAGCAGTTTAAGAGGCCCGATCGATTTTTATGGCTACACCTTC. This chain connects TRBV12-3 or TRBV12-4 to TRBJ1-2; no clear D gene. The CDR3 consists of 16 residues. Deletions cut 2 bases from V and 5 bases from J, with 18 bases between.